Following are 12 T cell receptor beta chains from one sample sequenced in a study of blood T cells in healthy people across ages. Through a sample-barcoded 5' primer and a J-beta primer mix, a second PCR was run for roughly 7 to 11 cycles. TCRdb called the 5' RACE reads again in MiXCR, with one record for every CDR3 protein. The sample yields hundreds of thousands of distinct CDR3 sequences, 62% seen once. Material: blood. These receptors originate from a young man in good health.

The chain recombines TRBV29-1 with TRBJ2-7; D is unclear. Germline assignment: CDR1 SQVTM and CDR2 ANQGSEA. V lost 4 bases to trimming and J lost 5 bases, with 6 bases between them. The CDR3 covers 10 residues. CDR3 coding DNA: TGCAGCGTTGTACAGCACGAGCAGTACTTC. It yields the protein CSVVQHEQYF.

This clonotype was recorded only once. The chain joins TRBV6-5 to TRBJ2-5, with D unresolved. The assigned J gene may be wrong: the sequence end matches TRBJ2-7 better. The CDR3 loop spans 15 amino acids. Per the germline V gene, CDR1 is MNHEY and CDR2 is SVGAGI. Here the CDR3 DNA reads TGTGCCAGCAGGTTGGTTCAGAACGCAAGATACGAGCAGTACTTC. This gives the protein CASRLVQNARYEQYF.

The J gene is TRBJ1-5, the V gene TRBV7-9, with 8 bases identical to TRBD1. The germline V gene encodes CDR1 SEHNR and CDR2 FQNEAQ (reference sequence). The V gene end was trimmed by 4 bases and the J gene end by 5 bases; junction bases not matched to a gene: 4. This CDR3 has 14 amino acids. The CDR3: CASSSDREDQPQHF. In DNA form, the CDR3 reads TGTGCCAGCAGCTCGGACAGGGAGGATCAGCCCCAGCATTTT.

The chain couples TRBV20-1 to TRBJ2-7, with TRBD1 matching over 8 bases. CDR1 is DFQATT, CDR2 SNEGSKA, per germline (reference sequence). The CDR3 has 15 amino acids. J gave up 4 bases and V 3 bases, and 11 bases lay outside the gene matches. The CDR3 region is CSARGTGRTLYEQYF. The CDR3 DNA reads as TGCAGTGCTAGGGGGACAGGTCGCACCCTATACGAGCAGTACTTC.

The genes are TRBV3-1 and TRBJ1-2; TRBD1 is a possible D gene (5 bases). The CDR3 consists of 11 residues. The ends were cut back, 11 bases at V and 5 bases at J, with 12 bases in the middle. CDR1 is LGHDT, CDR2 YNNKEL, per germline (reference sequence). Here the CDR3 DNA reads TGTGCCGGGGGGGGACTTTATGGCTACACCTTC. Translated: CAGGGLYGYTF.

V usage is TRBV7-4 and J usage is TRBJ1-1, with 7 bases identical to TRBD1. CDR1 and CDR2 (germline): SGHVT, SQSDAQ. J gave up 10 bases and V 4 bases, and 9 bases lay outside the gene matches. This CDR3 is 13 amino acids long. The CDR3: CASSSRTGPVAFF. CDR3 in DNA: TGTGCCAGCAGCTCCCGGACAGGTCCGGTAGCTTTCTTT.

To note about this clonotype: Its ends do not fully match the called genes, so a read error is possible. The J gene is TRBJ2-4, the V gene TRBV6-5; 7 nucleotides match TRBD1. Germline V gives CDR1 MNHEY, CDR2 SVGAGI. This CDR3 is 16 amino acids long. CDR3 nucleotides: TGTGCCAACAGTACCGGGTTGGGAACAGGGGTGGACATTCAGTACTTC. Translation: CANSTGLGTGVDIQYF.

Here the CDR3 reads CASSLLRGAPSSTDTQYF. CDR3 in DNA: TGTGCCAGCAGCTTACTGCGGGGGGCCCCCTCTAGCACAGATACGCAGTATTTT. The rearrangement uses TRBV7-2 and TRBJ2-3; TRBD2 matches 8 bases. The CDR3 is 18 residues long. The germline CDR1 and CDR2 sequences are SGHTA and FQGNSA. Germline trimming cut 2 bases from V and 0 bases from J; bases unmatched to any gene: 10.

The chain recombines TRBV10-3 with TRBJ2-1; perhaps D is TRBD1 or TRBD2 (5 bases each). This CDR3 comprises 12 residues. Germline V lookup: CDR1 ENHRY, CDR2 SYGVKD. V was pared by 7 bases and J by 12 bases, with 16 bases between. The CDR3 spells CAINGPRGGQFF. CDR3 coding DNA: TGTGCCATCAACGGTCCGAGGGGTGGGCAGTTCTTC.

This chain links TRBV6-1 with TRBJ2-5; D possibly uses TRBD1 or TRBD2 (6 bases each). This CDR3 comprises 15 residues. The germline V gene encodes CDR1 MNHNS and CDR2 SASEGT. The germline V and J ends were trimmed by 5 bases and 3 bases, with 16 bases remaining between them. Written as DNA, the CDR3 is TGTGCCAGCAGTATATGGAGAGGGGGGAAAGAGACCCAGTACTTC. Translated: CASSIWRGGKETQYF.

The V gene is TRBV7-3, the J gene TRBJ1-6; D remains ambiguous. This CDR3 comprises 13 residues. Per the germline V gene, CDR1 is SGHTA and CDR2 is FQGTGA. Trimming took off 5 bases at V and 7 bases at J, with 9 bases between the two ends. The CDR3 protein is CASSANGNSPLHF. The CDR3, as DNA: TGTGCCAGCAGCGCGAATGGCAATTCACCCCTCCACTTT.

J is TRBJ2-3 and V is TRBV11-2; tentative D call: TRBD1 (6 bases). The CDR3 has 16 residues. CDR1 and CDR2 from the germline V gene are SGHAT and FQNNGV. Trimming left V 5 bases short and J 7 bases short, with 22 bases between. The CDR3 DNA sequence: TGTGCCAGCAGCACCACGACAGGAGGCCTCCGTAATACGCAGTATTTT. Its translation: CASSTTTGGLRNTQYF. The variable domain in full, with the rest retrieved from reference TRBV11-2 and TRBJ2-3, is EAGVAQSPRYKIIEKRQSVAFWCNPISGHATLYWYQQILGQGPKLLIQFQNNGVVDDSQLPKDRFSAERLKGVDSTLKIQPAKLEDSAVYLCASSTTTGGLRNTQYFGPGTRLTVL.